The 10 T cell receptor beta chains below come from one sample, sequenced in a study of shared clonotypes between healthy human individuals. The protocol was immunoSEQ multiplex PCR, while the TCRdb copy is restricted to in-frame clones and leaves out a portion. The sample shows a few million clones, 90% to 95% of them seen only once. Sample: naive CD4+ T cells from PBMCs. The sample's subset: CD45RA+ positively selected. The receptors here all came from a man between 18 and 29 years old in good health. Some clones in this sample may be carry-over from other donors' samples.

The V and J genes are TRBV28 and TRBJ2-5, with 9 bases identical to TRBD1. The DNA end favors TRBJ2-7, so the J call may be wrong. Germline V lookup: CDR1 MDHEN, CDR2 SYDVKM. The CDR3 is 14 residues long. The CDR3 protein is CASSTGTGYHEQYF. In DNA form, the CDR3 reads TGTGCCAGCAGCACCGGGACAGGGTACCACGAGCAGTACTTC.

Turning to this clone: The sample contains more than one DNA sequence encoding this CDR3. CDR3 in DNA: TGTGCCAGCAGCTTAAGGGCAGGAGATACGCAGTATTTT. Protein sequence: CASSLRAGDTQYF. The chain uses TRBV13 and TRBJ2-3; D call uncertain. This CDR3 spans 13 amino acids. The V end was cut by 2 bases, the J end by 5 bases, with 8 bases between. Germline V gene data show CDR1 as PRHDT and CDR2 as FYEKMQ (reference sequence).

This clone has just a few counts. Other nucleotide sequences from this sample produce the same CDR3. The chain recombines TRBV15 with TRBJ2-3; D gene ambiguous. V lost 1 base and J lost 4, with 6 bases in between. Germline V gene data show CDR1 as LNHNV and CDR2 as YYDKDF (reference sequence). The CDR3 is 13 residues long. In nucleotides, the CDR3 is TGTGCCACCAGCAGAGGACTGGCAGATACGCAGTATTTT. This codes for CATSRGLADTQYF.

V gene TRBV5-5 combines with J gene TRBJ2-7; 8 bases fit TRBD2. The CDR3 extends over 15 amino acids. The J segment lost 0 bases and the V segment lost 2 bases, leaving 4 bases of the junction unmatched. In germline, CDR1 is SGHKS, CDR2 YYEKEE (reference sequence). CDR3: CASSLLAGSSYEQYF. As DNA, the CDR3 is TGTGCCAGCAGCTTATTAGCGGGGAGCTCCTACGAGCAGTACTTC.

Turning to this clone: Other DNA sequences in this specimen translate into the identical CDR3. J is TRBJ1-1 and V is TRBV11-3; possible D gene TRBD1, 5 bases. Trimming shortened V by 1 base and J by 4 bases, and 7 bases separated the two germline ends. Per germline, CDR1 SGHNT and CDR2 YENEEA. CDR3 size: 13 residues. The CDR3 DNA sequence: TGTGCCAGCAGCTTAGGGCAGGGCACTGAAGCTTTCTTT. Translation gives CASSLGQGTEAFF.

This chain links TRBV7-2 with TRBJ2-6; weak D call: TRBD2 (5 bases). The CDR3 has 14 residues. Germline V CDR1 and CDR2: SGHTA, FQGNSA. V gave up 11 bases and J gave up 2 bases, with 13 bases separating them. In DNA, the CDR3 is TGTGCCTCCCGCCGGGGAGCTGGGGCCAACGTCCTGACTTTC. This gives the protein CASRRGAGANVLTF. Supplemented by reference TRBV7-2 and TRBJ2-6, the full variable domain reads GAGVSQSPSNKVTEKGKDVELRCDPISGHTALYWYRQSLGQGLEFLIYFQGNSAPDKSGLPSDRFSAERTGGSVSTLTIQRTQQEDSAVYLCASRRGAGANVLTFGAGSRLTVL.

On this clone itself: The sample holds other DNA sequences that translate to the same CDR3. The gene calls are TRBV7-2 and TRBJ2-7; no definite D call. From germline, CDR1 is SGHTA and CDR2 FQGNSA. The V end lost 1 base, the J end lost 0 bases, and 4 bases lay between the germline ends. This CDR3 is 13 amino acids long. The CDR3 bases are TGTGCCAGCAGCTTAGTTAGCTCCTACGAGCAGTACTTC. Residues: CASSLVSSYEQYF.

The J gene is TRBJ2-3, the V gene TRBV15; 12 bases align to TRBD2. The germline gives CDR1 LNHNV, CDR2 YYDKDF (reference sequence). The CDR3 runs 17 residues. Trimming at V came to 0 bases and at J to 6 bases, leaving 7 bases not matched to a gene. CDR3 bases: TGTGCCACCAGCAGAGATCTGACTAGCGGGAGTACTGATACGCAGTATTTT. Its protein is CATSRDLTSGSTDTQYF.

With regard to this clone: The sample has other DNA sequences that encode this CDR3 too. The chain recombines TRBV7-3 with TRBJ2-3; D is unresolved. This CDR3 contains 13 residues. Germline loops: CDR1 SGHTA, CDR2 FQGTGA. The V end lost 0 bases, the J end lost 5 bases, and 6 bases lay between the germline ends. In nucleotides, the CDR3 is TGTGCCAGCAGCTTAACGGGCGTAGATACGCAGTATTTT. Amino acid sequence: CASSLTGVDTQYF.

A note on this clone: This sample includes further DNA sequences coding for the same CDR3. This chain joins TRBV28 and TRBJ1-2, with 7 bases aligning to TRBD1. CDR1 and CDR2 (germline): MDHEN, SYDVKM. Trimming cost V 4 bases and J 6 bases; bases outside gene matches: 2. The CDR3 loop spans 12 amino acids. CDR3: CASSSGGDGYTF. The CDR3 region has the DNA TGTGCCAGCAGTTCAGGGGGTGATGGCTACACCTTC.